The T cell receptor (beta chain) under discussion was sequenced for a study of blood T cell repertoires in COVID-19. About the study: PBMCs, B-cell-depleted T cells, or T cells provided the cDNA or gDNA that made up the material.

Trimming shortened V by 2 bases and J by 4 bases, and 12 bases separated the two germline ends. There are 14 residues in the CDR3. Germline lookup yields CDR1 SGHTA and CDR2 FQGNSA. The authors' processing: Quantification of nucleated cells was approximated via reference gene primer amplification. Here immunoSEQ multiplex PCR was the method, and the copy in TCRdb shows in-frame clones only, minus some. Clonal size and the V and J genes are those of that table, whereas D and trimming came from the DNA. Of under 80,000 clones listed, around 90% were seen once; the top ten hold more than 6.5%. The J gene is TRBJ2-7, the V gene TRBV7-2; possibly TRBD2 for D (5 bases). This sequence originates from a woman aged 80 or over with active COVID-19. Material for sequencing was peripheral blood. The DNA for the CDR3 is TGTGCCAGCAGCTTACGACGGGGTTCATACGAGCAGTACTTC. Amino acid sequence: CASSLRRGSYEQYF.